A single sample gave rise to the 7 T cell receptor beta chains below, sequenced in a study of blood T cell repertoires in COVID-19. The assay was immunoSEQ multiplex PCR, and TCRdb's table has in-frame clones only and misses some. The sample includes some 130,000 clones, over 60% of them seen just once. The sequenced sample consisted of peripheral blood. The receptors shown here come from a woman aged 65 to 85 with acute or convalescent COVID-19.

This chain connects TRBV19 to TRBJ1-6; unclear D gene. The CDR3 length is 12 residues. Germline lookup yields CDR1 LNHDA and CDR2 SQIVND (reference sequence). V dropped 10 bases and J dropped 7 bases, with 11 bases sitting between them. The CDR3 loop is CATSAGNSPLHF. CDR3 in DNA: TGTGCCACCTCGGCGGGGAATTCACCCCTCCACTTT.

The chain couples TRBV18 to TRBJ1-4; D ambiguous. The germline V gene encodes CDR1 KGHSH and CDR2 LQKENI. Trimming took off 0 bases at V and 8 bases at J, with 4 bases between the two ends. The CDR3 is 12 residues long. CDR3 bases: TGTGCCAGCTCACCACCATCAGAAAAACTGTTTTTT. Amino acids: CASSPPSEKLFF.

CDR3 residues: CASSPPYRPANYGYTF. The CDR3 DNA reads TGTGCCAGCTCACCACCGTACAGGCCCGCTAACTATGGCTACACCTTC. The J gene is TRBJ1-2, the V gene TRBV18, with a tentative D call TRBD1 (5 bases). Trimming shortened V by 0 bases and J by 0 bases, and 11 bases separated the two germline ends. The CDR3 is 16 amino acids. CDR1 and CDR2 from the germline V gene are KGHSH and LQKENI. Filled out from reference TRBV18 and TRBJ1-2, the complete variable domain reads NAGVMQNPRHLVRRRGQEARLRCSPMKGHSHVYWYRQLPEEGLKFMVYLQKENIIDESGMPKERFSAEFPKEGPSILRIQQVVRGDSAAYFCASSPPYRPANYGYTFGSGTRLTVV.

The V call is TRBV7-9, the J call TRBJ1-1; D is possibly TRBD1 (5 bases). The germline V gene has CDR1 SEHNR and CDR2 FQNEAQ (reference sequence). The CDR3 extends over 15 amino acids. V gave up 0 bases and J gave up 1 base, with 9 bases separating them. The CDR3, as DNA: TGTGCCAGCAGCTTAGCGCAGGGCGGGAACACTGAAGCTTTCTTT. Its protein product is CASSLAQGGNTEAFF.

The chain is built from TRBV3-1 (or the pseudogene TRBV3-2) and TRBJ2-1; TRBD1 is a possible D gene (5 bases). The V end lost 0 bases, the J end lost 5 bases, and 8 bases lay between the germline ends. This CDR3 region has 14 residues. The V gene's germline CDR1 is LGHDT and CDR2 YNNKEL (reference sequence). The DNA of the CDR3 is TGTGCCAGCAGCCAAGATCGCAGGGACAATGAGCAGTTCTTC. Encoded protein: CASSQDRRDNEQFF.

V and J are TRBV3-1 (or the pseudogene TRBV3-2) and TRBJ1-6; unclear D gene. CDR3 length: 14 residues. Germline-derived CDR1 and CDR2 are LGHDT and YNNKEL (reference sequence). Trimming pared 1 base from V and 3 bases from J, leaving 4 bases between. This chain's CDR3 is CASSQGGYNSPLHF. CDR3 in DNA: TGTGCCAGCAGCCAAGGAGGCTATAATTCACCCCTCCACTTT.

The V gene is TRBV28, the J gene TRBJ1-5; a weak D match, TRBD1 (5 bases). CDR3 length: 16 amino acids. The V gene's germline CDR1 is MDHEN and CDR2 SYDVKM. Trimming pared 6 bases from V and 2 bases from J, leaving 17 bases between. The CDR3 nucleotides are TGTGCCAGCAGCCCACTTAGGGGAACGGGCAATCAGCCCCAGCATTTT. This codes for CASSPLRGTGNQPQHF.